The 10 T cell receptor beta chains given below trace back to one sample, sequenced in a study of cytomegalovirus exposure and HLA in healthy donors (dated by TCRdb to about 2017). Library preparation employed the immunoSEQ multiplex PCR assay. For the multiplex PCR, a mixture combining 60 forward primers for TCR Vbeta segments and 13 reverse primers for TCR Jbeta segments was used. In TCRdb, the immuneACCESS table is reduced to in-frame sequences with V and J assigned. These tables do not hold every clone; where another copy was compared, an unresolved V gene accounts for under half, and the others remain unexplained. Present in this sample are 150,000 to 250,000 clones, 79% of which were seen just once. The leading ten clones occupy 3.5% to 5% of the sample. The material sequenced was PBMCs. These receptors all come from a woman aged 30 to 39 in good health and CMV-seropositive.

The chain carries TRBV18 and TRBJ2-4; D is perhaps TRBD1 (5 bases). Germline loops: CDR1 KGHSH, CDR2 LQKENI. V was cut by 3 bases and J by 8 bases, with 11 bases left in between. This CDR3 spans 13 amino acids. The CDR3, as DNA: TGTGCCAGCTCACCGGGGCCAGGAGACATTCAGTACTTC. The encoded protein is CASSPGPGDIQYF.

CDR3 bases: TGTGCCAGCAGTGGGGCGAACTACGAGCAGTACTTC. Translation gives CASSGANYEQYF. The chain employs TRBV2 and TRBJ2-7; no reliable D call. Germline V gene data show CDR1 as SNHLY and CDR2 as FYNNEI. The ends were cut back, 4 bases at V and 3 bases at J, with 7 bases in the middle. This CDR3 is 12 amino acids long.

J is TRBJ1-5 and V is TRBV2; possibly TRBD1 for D (5 bases). The CDR3 loop spans 13 amino acids. Germline CDR1 and CDR2: SNHLY and FYNNEI. V was shortened by 2 bases and J by 9 bases, with 11 bases between the two germline ends. The CDR3 region is CASSEKGFWPQHF. The CDR3 region has the DNA TGTGCCAGCAGTGAAAAGGGGTTTTGGCCCCAGCATTTT.

This clone was seen once. The rearrangement joins TRBV5-6 to TRBJ2-7; 9 positions agree with TRBD1. The CDR3 runs to 14 residues. Germline CDR1 reads SGHDT; CDR2 reads YYEEEE. V lost 5 bases and J lost 5; bases outside the gene matches: 8. CDR3 loop: CASRIQGADDEQYF. The CDR3 bases are TGTGCCAGCAGAATACAGGGGGCGGACGACGAGCAGTACTTC.

The gene calls are TRBV5-1 and TRBJ2-2; 9 positions match TRBD2. The J segment lost 5 bases and the V segment lost 7 bases, leaving 18 bases of the junction unmatched. Germline-derived CDR1 and CDR2 are SGHRS and YFSETQ. The CDR3 spans 18 residues. The CDR3 DNA is TGCGCCAGCTTCGGGGTAGCGGGAGCCGATTGGGAGACCGGGGAGCTGTTTTTT. This codes for CASFGVAGADWETGELFF.

V gene TRBV5-8 combines with J gene TRBJ1-1, with D maybe TRBD1 (5 bases). The CDR3 consists of 13 residues. CDR1 and CDR2 from the germline V gene are SGHTS and YDEGEE. V was trimmed by 1 base and J by 5 bases, leaving 9 bases between them. The CDR3 DNA is TGTGCCAGCAGCTTGAATGGGGCAACTGAAGCTTTCTTT. This gives the protein CASSLNGATEAFF.

Comment on this clone: The same CDR3 also results from other DNA sequences found in this sample. This sequence joins TRBV6-1 and TRBJ2-3; no definite D call. Germline V CDR1 and CDR2: MNHNS, SASEGT. The CDR3 runs to 15 residues. V was trimmed by 7 bases and J by 0 bases, leaving 14 bases between them. The CDR3, as DNA: TGTGCCAGCATCTTCCCTACTTCTAGCACAGATACGCAGTATTTT. Translated: CASIFPTSSTDTQYF.

The rearrangement links TRBV7-2 to TRBJ1-5; unclear D gene. CDR1 and CDR2 from the germline V gene are SGHTA and FQGNSA. This CDR3 is 13 amino acids long. V was clipped by 5 bases and J by 1 base, with 6 bases between them. The CDR3, as DNA: TGTGCCAGCAGCGACGGGAGCAATCAGCCCCAGCATTTT. Protein sequence: CASSDGSNQPQHF.

This clone was seen more than once but under ten times. The CDR3 nucleotides are TGCGCCAGCAGCCCAGGGACATTCCAGGGAAACACCATATATTTT. Its protein is CASSPGTFQGNTIYF. J is TRBJ1-3 and V is TRBV5-1; D possibly corresponds to TRBD1 (6 bases). Germline-derived CDR1 and CDR2 are SGHRS and YFSETQ. V lost 4 bases, J lost 4 bases, and 15 bases lay in between. The CDR3 sequence is 15 residues long. Variable domain in full (rest from reference TRBV5-1 and TRBJ1-3): KAGVTQTPRYLIKTRGQQVTLSCSPISGHRSVSWYQQTPGQGLQFLFEYFSETQRNKGNFPGRFSGRQFSNSRSEMNVSTLELGDSALYLCASSPGTFQGNTIYFGEGSWLTVV.

This clone occurred once. This chain connects TRBV27 to TRBJ2-1; a weak D match, TRBD2 (5 bases). The V and J ends lost 6 bases and 9 bases respectively, with 18 bases between them. Germline loops: CDR1 MNHEY, CDR2 SMNVEV (reference sequence). The CDR3 loop spans 14 amino acids. DNA for the CDR3: TGTGCCAGCAGCGGGGTAGTTGGGTACGGTGAGCAGTTCTTC. Its protein is CASSGVVGYGEQFF.